This TCR beta chain was sequenced for a study of OX40 agonist ivuxolimab in advanced cancers. Study-level background: Prior therapy, whether anti-PD-1, anti-PD-L1 or anti-CTLA-4, was allowed, and about 40% had some.

Sequencing used immunoSEQ multiplex PCR; TCRdb keeps in-frame clones, though not all of them. The profile shows roughly 69,000 clones, roughly nine tenths of them singletons. Trimming at V came to 5 bases and at J to 4 bases, leaving 9 bases not matched to a gene. Germline lookup yields CDR1 SGHTA and CDR2 FQGNSA. CDR3 size: 15 residues. This specimen consisted of CD4+ or CD8+ T cells sorted from blood, obtained in a trial of the OX40 agonist ivuxolimab. The chain couples TRBV7-2 to TRBJ1-1; 8 positions agree with TRBD1. The source is an adult with an advanced solid tumor such as melanoma, head and neck, liver or kidney cancer. The CDR3 spells CASSPWTGKGTEAFF. The DNA of the CDR3 is TGTGCCAGCAGCCCCTGGACAGGGAAGGGCACTGAAGCTTTCTTT.